Sequencing of this TCR beta chain was carried out in a study of cytomegalovirus exposure and HLA in healthy donors. The primer mix had 60 Vbeta and 13 Jbeta primers. TCRdb's copy holds only in-frame clones and misses some; the assay was immunoSEQ multiplex PCR. The sample is made up of 70,000 or so clones, and the top ten hold 2.5% to 3% of it. Germline lookup yields CDR1 LNHDA and CDR2 SQIVND (reference sequence). The CDR3 contains 15 residues. V lost 3 bases and J 7 bases, leaving 16 bases between the germline ends. Whole-study findings and limits: V segments that were indistinguishable, TRBV6-2 and TRBV6-3 among them, were omitted from analysis.

As to this clone: Its antigen is unidentified.

The V and J genes are TRBV19 and TRBJ1-5; tentative D call: TRBD1 (6 bases). The TCR was taken from a man aged 35 to 55 in good health and CMV-seronegative. The sample was PBMCs. The CDR3 loop is CASSIGIQGPQPQHF. The CDR3 DNA reads TGTGCCAGTAGTATTGGCATTCAGGGGCCCCAGCCCCAGCATTTT.